This T cell receptor beta chain was recovered during a study of T cells expressing NK-cell markers. Study details: Sorted CD3+CD56+NKG2C+, CD3+CD56+NKG2C- and CD3+CD56-NKG2C+ T cells provided the TCR beta repertoires. Seven HCMV-seropositive donors and one seronegative donor made up the eight sequenced donors. Broader study findings: About 1.0-7.0% of CD8+ T cells in more than five donors belonged to dominant NKG2C+ clonotypes.

UMIs were included in TCR beta cDNA generated by 5'RACE template switching. With the 5' RACE reads reprocessed, TCRdb shows one record per CDR3 protein and no DNA. The sample table includes just under 150,000 distinct CDR3 sequences. The CDR3 extends over 15 amino acids. Note on this clonotype: As yet, its antigen is unknown.

This clonotype was sampled from a man between 18 and 35 years old in good health. Material: blood T cells: a sorted CD56 or NKG2C T cell subset, CD4+ or CD8+ T cells, or bulk PBMC T cells (not recorded which). The chain links TRBV12-3 or TRBV12-4 to TRBJ2-2; TCRdb proposes TRBD1, but this gene call is untestable without DNA. Here the CDR3 reads CASSGLWDMAGELFF.